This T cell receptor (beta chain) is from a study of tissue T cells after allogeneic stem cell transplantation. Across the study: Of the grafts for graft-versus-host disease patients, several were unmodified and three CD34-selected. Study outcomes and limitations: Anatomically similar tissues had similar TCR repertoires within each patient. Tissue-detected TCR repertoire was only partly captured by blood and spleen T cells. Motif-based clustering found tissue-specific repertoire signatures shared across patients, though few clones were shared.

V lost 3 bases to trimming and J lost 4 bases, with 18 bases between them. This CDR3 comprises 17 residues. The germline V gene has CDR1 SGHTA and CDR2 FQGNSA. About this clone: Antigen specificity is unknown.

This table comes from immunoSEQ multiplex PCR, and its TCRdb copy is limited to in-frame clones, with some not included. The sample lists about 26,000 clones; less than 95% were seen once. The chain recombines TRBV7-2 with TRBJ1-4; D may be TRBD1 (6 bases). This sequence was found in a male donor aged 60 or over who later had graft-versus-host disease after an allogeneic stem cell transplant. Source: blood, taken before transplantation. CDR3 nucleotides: TGTGCCAGCAGCTTTGCGGGTACGGGCAGGGGTAATGAAAAACTGTTTTTT. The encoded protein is CASSFAGTGRGNEKLFF. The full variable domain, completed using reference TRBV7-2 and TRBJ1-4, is GAGVSQSPSNKVTEKGKDVELRCDPISGHTALYWYRQSLGQGLEFLIYFQGNSAPDKSGLPSDRFSAERTGGSVSTLTIQRTQQEDSAVYLCASSFAGTGRGNEKLFFGSGTQLSVL.